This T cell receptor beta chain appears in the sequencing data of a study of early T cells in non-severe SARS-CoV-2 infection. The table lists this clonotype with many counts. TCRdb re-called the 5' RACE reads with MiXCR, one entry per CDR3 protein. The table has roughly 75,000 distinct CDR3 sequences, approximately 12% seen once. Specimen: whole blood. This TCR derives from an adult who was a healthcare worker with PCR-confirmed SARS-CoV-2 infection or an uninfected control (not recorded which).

CDR3 protein: CSAVAGEQFF. CDR3 DNA sequence: TGCAGTGCTGTAGCGGGGGAGCAGTTCTTC. This rearrangement joins TRBV20-1 to TRBJ2-1, with 8 bases that match TRBD2. V shed 5 bases and J 10 bases; nucleotides not matched to a gene: 1. This CDR3 contains 10 residues. Per the germline V gene, CDR1 is DFQATT and CDR2 is SNEGSKA (reference sequence).